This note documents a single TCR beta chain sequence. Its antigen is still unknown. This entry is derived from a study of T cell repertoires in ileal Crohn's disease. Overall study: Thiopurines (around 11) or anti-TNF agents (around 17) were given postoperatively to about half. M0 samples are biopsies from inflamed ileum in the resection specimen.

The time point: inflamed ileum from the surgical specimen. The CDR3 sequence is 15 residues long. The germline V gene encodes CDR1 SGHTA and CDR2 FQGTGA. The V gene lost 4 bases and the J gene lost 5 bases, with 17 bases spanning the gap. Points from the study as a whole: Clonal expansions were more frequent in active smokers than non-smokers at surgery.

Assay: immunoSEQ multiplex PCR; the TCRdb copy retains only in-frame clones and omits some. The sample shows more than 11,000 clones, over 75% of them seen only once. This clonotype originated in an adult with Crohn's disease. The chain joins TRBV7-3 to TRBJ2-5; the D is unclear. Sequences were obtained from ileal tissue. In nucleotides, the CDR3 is TGTGCCAGCAGCTCAGAAGATCTAGGAATGGAGACCCAGTACTTC. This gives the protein CASSSEDLGMETQYF. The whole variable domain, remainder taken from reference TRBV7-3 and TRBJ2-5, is GAGVSQTPSNKVTEKGKYVELRCDPISGHTALYWYRQSLGQGPEFLIYFQGTGAADDSGLPNDRFFAVRPEGSVSTLKIQRTERGDSAVYLCASSSEDLGMETQYFGPGTRLLVL.